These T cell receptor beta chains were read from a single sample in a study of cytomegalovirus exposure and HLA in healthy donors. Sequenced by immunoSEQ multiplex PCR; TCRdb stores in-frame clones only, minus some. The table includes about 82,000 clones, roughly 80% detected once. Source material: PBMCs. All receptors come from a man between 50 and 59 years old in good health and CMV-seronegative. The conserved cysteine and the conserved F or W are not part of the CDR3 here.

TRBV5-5,APTPRHINTEAF
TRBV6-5,ASSSGGVNQPQH
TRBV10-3,AIRIRGLAF
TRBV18,ASSLDSRAF
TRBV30,AWRRQGNSPLH
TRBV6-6,ASSSGRGLSNQPQH
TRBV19,ASKGDSYEQY
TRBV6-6,ASSYSKGQKGQPQH
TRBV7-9,ASSFRAGAASGANVLT
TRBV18,ASSPGQGEIEQY
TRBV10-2,ASSGTSGGVSYNEQF
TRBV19,ASSTLDRQNEKLF
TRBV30,AWSGTGSNQPQH
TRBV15,ATSRDSGGGQPQH
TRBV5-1,ASSSPGTSGRRPTQY
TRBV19,ASKSGGSARLEAF
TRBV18,ASSPLIIYKGQGAEAVNTEAF
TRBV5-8,ASSLPGGSTDTQY
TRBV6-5,ASSWDRGDSPLH
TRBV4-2,ASSQERTGGGYT
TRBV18,ASSPSVPGGNEKLF
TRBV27,ASSRSDRGQDQPQH
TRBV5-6,ASSFGTPSYEQY
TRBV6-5,ASSEAGNTEAF
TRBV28,ASGTGRNTIY
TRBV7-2,ASSSPSLPETQY
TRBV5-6,ASSSGQGVIGNTIY
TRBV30,AWSVPGGNQPQH
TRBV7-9,ASSLARTLLAGASNEQF
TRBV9,ASSPPGSYTGELF
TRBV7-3,ASSLNGGELF
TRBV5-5,ASSLDSGAGYEQY
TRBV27,ASSFLSGGGYEQY
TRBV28,ASSPTWSGDNYGYT
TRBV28,ASTTAGMSNQPQH
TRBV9,ASSVGGRDNSPLH
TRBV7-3,ASSPDRLAGGHTEQF
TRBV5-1,ASRHNDDSYEQY
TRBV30,AWVRGNSPLH
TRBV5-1,ASSPHRGGELF
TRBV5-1,ASSPPDSTEAF
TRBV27,ASSLSPGVTEAF
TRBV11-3,ASSQAPGTGELF
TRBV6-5,ASSRGHRPYEQY
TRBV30,AWSGQSYTEAF
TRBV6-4,ASSEPSGGPPFEETQY
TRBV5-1,ASSPGQNTGELF
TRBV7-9,ASSHATGKTYEQY
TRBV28,ASTRAGLNTEAF
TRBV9,ASSVGQYNEQF
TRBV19,ASSIKLAGPSYNEQF
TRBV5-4,ASSGGGGQGVHEQY
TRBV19,ASSIGNTLNSPLH
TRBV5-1,ASSLEGGLGYT
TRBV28,ASTRGGTGVGGYT
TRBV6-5,ASSESAHNEQF
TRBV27,ASRYQGLGEAF
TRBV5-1,ASGQGASGGNEQF
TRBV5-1,ASSPTGDHSERYT